This T cell receptor beta chain was captured in a study of CD8+ T cells in alopecia areata. The CDR3 covers 15 residues. CDR1 and CDR2 from the germline V gene are SGHTA and FQGTGA. Trimming shortened V by 1 base and J by 1 base, and 9 bases separated the two germline ends. Study-level results: For lesional scalp, especially alopecia totalis/universalis, clonality was higher than in normal scalp. A great number of expanded lesional clones endured in scalp and blood during tofacitinib.

Extracted RNA was reverse transcribed, and the resulting cDNA served as sequencing template. Using immunoSEQ multiplex PCR, the repertoire was profiled, and TCRdb retains in-frame clones only, with some absent. Among 200,000 or so clones, under 40% were seen once, and the ten largest hold 0.48%. The sample's treatment: oral pan-JAK inhibitor, 5-10 mg twice daily. Using a FACSAria, the CD4+ and CD8+ T cells were sorted from the PBMCs. A few counts support this clone. Its antigen is unidentified. The chain is built from TRBV7-3 and TRBJ2-3; D gene unclear. Sample: CD4+ T cells sorted from blood, taken between weeks 30 and 35, from a patient treated with tofacitinib. The receptor comes from a human donor with alopecia areata. CDR3 sequence reads: CASSLNQARTDTQYF. CDR3 sequence (DNA): TGTGCCAGCAGCTTAAACCAGGCGCGCACAGATACGCAGTATTTT. Combining the CDR3 with reference TRBV7-3 and TRBJ2-3 gives the whole variable domain GAGVSQTPSNKVTEKGKYVELRCDPISGHTALYWYRQSLGQGPEFLIYFQGTGAADDSGLPNDRFFAVRPEGSVSTLKIQRTERGDSAVYLCASSLNQARTDTQYFGPGTRLTVL.